The next 25 T cell receptor beta chains were all read from a single sample in a study of T cells expressing NK-cell markers (dated by TCRdb to 2020 to 2021). Libraries were made using 5' RACE. Sequencing took place on an Illumina HiSeq 2000. After reprocessing by TCRdb, each CDR3 protein sequence is one entry, and no DNA is given. The sample's own table lists under 500,000 distinct CDR3 sequences. Less than 7.5% of the sample belongs to the ten largest clones. The sequenced sample was blood T cells: a sorted CD56 or NKG2C T cell subset, CD4+ or CD8+ T cells, or bulk PBMC T cells (not recorded which). The receptors stem from a woman between 18 and 69 years old in good health.

The chain uses TRBV6-2 or TRBV6-3 and TRBJ2-1; lacking DNA, the TRBD1 call made by TCRdb goes unchecked. Germline V lookup: CDR1 MNHEY, CDR2 SVGEGT. This CDR3 has 15 amino acids. The CDR3 loop is CASSDKGRRDNEQFF.

This chain connects TRBV6-1 to TRBJ2-2; checking the TCRdb D call of TRBD1 is not possible without DNA. Germline CDR1 and CDR2: MNHNS and SASEGT. The length of the CDR3 is 15 residues. CDR3 loop: CASSRGVGNTGELFF.

The chain uses TRBV6-1 and TRBJ1-2. CDR1 is MNHNS, CDR2 SASEGT, per germline. CDR3 size: 13 residues. The CDR3 reads CASSDGSNYGYTF.

The V call is TRBV28, the J call TRBJ1-1; the TCRdb D gene call, TRBD1, has no DNA to confirm it. This CDR3 spans 14 amino acids. Germline V lookup: CDR1 MDHEN, CDR2 SYDVKM. The CDR3 here is CASRRQGGTTEAFF.

This sequence joins TRBV27 and TRBJ1-5. The CDR3 contains 13 residues. In germline, CDR1 is MNHEY, CDR2 SMNVEV (reference sequence). The CDR3 region is CASSLGTTQPQHF.

V gene TRBV3-1 combines with J gene TRBJ2-5; TCRdb lists TRBD2, though no DNA is available to test this call. The V gene's germline CDR1 is LGHDT and CDR2 YNNKEL (reference sequence). The CDR3 loop spans 13 amino acids. CDR3 sequence reads: CASSRTTGATQYF.

This chain connects TRBV28 to TRBJ2-7; absent DNA, TCRdb's TRBD1 call cannot be checked. This CDR3 spans 14 amino acids. Germline V lookup: CDR1 MDHEN, CDR2 SYDVKM. The CDR3 loop is CASITGTNPYEQYF.

The chain employs TRBV9 and TRBJ2-1; the D gene TCRdb calls, TRBD1, cannot be checked with no DNA. The CDR3 has 12 amino acids. CDR1 SGDLS and CDR2 YYNGEE come from the germline V gene. The chain's CDR3 is CASSGSGDEQFF.

The chain employs TRBV20-1 and TRBJ2-7; TCRdb gives TRBD1 as the D gene, but with no DNA this cannot be confirmed. CDR1 is DFQATT, CDR2 SNEGSKA, per germline (reference sequence). The CDR3 is 15 amino acids. CDR3 amino acids: CSARARDRGTYEQYF.

This sequence joins TRBV15 and TRBJ2-3; the TCRdb D gene call, TRBD1, has no DNA to confirm it. The CDR3 is 16 amino acids. Germline lookup yields CDR1 LNHNV and CDR2 YYDKDF (reference sequence). CDR3 sequence reads: CATSRIGTPGADTQYF.

V is TRBV6-2 or TRBV6-3 and J is TRBJ2-3; there is no DNA to check the TCRdb D call of TRBD2. The CDR3 runs 17 residues. Germline-derived CDR1 and CDR2 are MNHEY and SVGEGT. The CDR3 sequence is CASSPLLAGAFTDTQYF.

The chain carries TRBV5-1 and TRBJ2-7; TCRdb gives TRBD1 as the D gene, but with no DNA this cannot be confirmed. CDR1 is SGHRS and CDR2 is YFSETQ in the germline V gene. CDR3 length: 15 amino acids. Here the CDR3 reads CASSLSGTGAYEQYF.

The CDR3 is CASSLVLGDLGTDTQYF. V and J are TRBV7-9 and TRBJ2-3; TCRdb names TRBD1, which stays unverified in the absence of DNA. The germline CDR1 and CDR2 sequences are SEHNR and FQNEAQ (reference sequence). The CDR3 has 17 residues.

The chain uses TRBV5-1 and TRBJ2-1; TCRdb designates TRBD1, a call that cannot be tested without DNA. The CDR3 sequence is 15 residues long. In germline, CDR1 is SGHRS, CDR2 YFSETQ. The CDR3 region is CAILAGQRGYNEQFF. The whole variable domain, remainder taken from reference TRBV5-1 and TRBJ2-1, is KAGVTQTPRYLIKTRGQQVTLSCSPISGHRSVSWYQQTPGQGLQFLFEYFSETQRNKGNFPGRFSGRQFSNSRSEMNVSTLELGDSALYLCAILAGQRGYNEQFFGPGTRLTVL.

V usage is TRBV12-3 or TRBV12-4 and J usage is TRBJ1-2. This CDR3 has 12 amino acids. The CDR3 spells CASTNRYGGYTF.

The chain employs TRBV29-1 and TRBJ2-3; TCRdb gives TRBD2 as the D gene, but with no DNA this cannot be confirmed. Germline CDR1 is SQVTM and CDR2 is ANQGSEA. The CDR3 consists of 18 residues. CDR3 sequence: CSVDPGGTSGGYTDTQYF.

The chain joins TRBV6-5 to TRBJ1-1. Germline V gives CDR1 MNHEY, CDR2 SVGAGI. The CDR3 covers 12 residues. CDR3: CASTAGGVQAFF.

The chain employs TRBV7-2 and TRBJ2-1. Germline lookup yields CDR1 SGHTA and CDR2 FQGNSA. The CDR3 runs 12 residues. CDR3 in amino acids: CASSLAFVKQFF.

This CDR3 reads CASREGYYGYTF. The chain carries TRBV12-3 or TRBV12-4 and TRBJ1-2. The CDR3 spans 12 residues.

This rearrangement joins TRBV5-1 to TRBJ1-2. In germline, CDR1 is SGHRS, CDR2 YFSETQ. This CDR3 contains 13 residues. The CDR3 loop is CASTDRTNYGYTF.

This chain uses TRBV29-1 with TRBJ1-1; TCRdb calls TRBD1, which cannot be checked without DNA. CDR3 length: 13 residues. Germline assignment: CDR1 SQVTM and CDR2 ANQGSEA. The CDR3 sequence is CSVHRDWNTEAFF.

The chain joins TRBV6-1 to TRBJ1-4; TCRdb lists TRBD1, though no DNA is available to test this call. Germline-derived CDR1 and CDR2 are MNHNS and SASEGT. The CDR3 extends over 13 amino acids. The CDR3 region is CASSQGVGEKLFF.

The chain recombines TRBV28 with TRBJ1-5; TCRdb reports TRBD1, a call that lacks DNA to check it against. This CDR3 spans 14 amino acids. Looked up from germline, CDR1 is MDHEN and CDR2 is SYDVKM. CDR3 sequence reads: CASSFDRGRRPQHF.

The chain is built from TRBV20-1 and TRBJ2-7; without DNA, the TCRdb call of TRBD1 cannot be checked. The germline gives CDR1 DFQATT, CDR2 SNEGSKA (reference sequence). This CDR3 is built from 14 residues. CDR3 sequence reads: CSASTGTGGYEQYF.

The chain is built from TRBV5-1 and TRBJ2-3; TCRdb proposes TRBD1, but this gene call is untestable without DNA. Germline CDR1 and CDR2: SGHRS and YFSETQ. The CDR3 has 15 residues. CDR3 in amino acids: CASSLALRPLDTQYF. Based on the CDR3 plus reference TRBV5-1 and TRBJ2-3, the full variable domain is KAGVTQTPRYLIKTRGQQVTLSCSPISGHRSVSWYQQTPGQGLQFLFEYFSETQRNKGNFPGRFSGRQFSNSRSEMNVSTLELGDSALYLCASSLALRPLDTQYFGPGTRLTVL.